Each of the 26 T cell receptor beta chains below was sequenced from the same sample in a study of T cells in localized non-small cell lung cancer. Repertoires were generated with immunoSEQ multiplex PCR, while TCRdb's copy carries only in-frame clones and drops some. The sample holds tens of thousands of clones, about 87% seen once. The sequencing here drew on PBMCs, taken before any cancer treatment. These receptors came from a female donor with stage II lung adenocarcinoma.

The V call is TRBV7-9, the J call TRBJ1-4; D is undetermined. V shed 1 base and J shed 3 bases, with 6 bases lying between them. The CDR3 is 14 amino acids. CDR1 SEHNR and CDR2 FQNEAQ come from the germline V gene (reference sequence). The CDR3 coding sequence is TGTGCCAGCAGCTTAGGGCAGCCTAATGAAAAACTGTTTTTT. It encodes CASSLGQPNEKLFF.

The V gene is TRBV6-5, the J gene TRBJ1-1, with D maybe TRBD1 (5 bases). Germline lookup yields CDR1 MNHEY and CDR2 SVGAGI. Trimming cost V 5 bases and J 11 bases, with 15 bases left between them. The CDR3 consists of 12 residues. CDR3 nucleotide sequence: TGTGCCAGCAGTGCCTCGCGGACATTGGCTTTCTTT. Protein product: CASSASRTLAFF.

The chain couples TRBV19 to TRBJ1-2; 8 bases agree with TRBD1. This CDR3 has 14 residues. CDR1 LNHDA and CDR2 SQIVND come from the germline V gene (reference sequence). Losses at the gene ends were 5 bases for V and 4 bases for J; bases not matched to a gene: 6. The CDR3 protein is CASSSRTGSYGYTF. CDR3 DNA sequence: TGTGCCAGTAGTTCAAGGACAGGGAGCTATGGCTACACCTTC. The complete variable domain, with remaining parts taken from reference TRBV19 and TRBJ1-2, reads DGGITQSPKYLFRKEGQNVTLSCEQNLNHDAMYWYRQDPGQGLRLIYYSQIVNDFQKGDIAEGYSVSREKKESFPLTVTSAQKNPTAFYLCASSSRTGSYGYTFGSGTRLTVV.

This sequence joins TRBV27 and TRBJ1-2, with D perhaps TRBD1 (6 bases). The germline gives CDR1 MNHEY, CDR2 SMNVEV (reference sequence). This CDR3 is 15 amino acids long. V lost 4 bases and J 3 bases, leaving 15 bases between the germline ends. DNA for the CDR3: TGTGCCAGCAGTTCCCCAGGGGATCGGTACTATGGCTACACCTTC. Its protein product is CASSSPGDRYYGYTF.

The CDR3 DNA reads TGTGCCAGCAGAGACAGGTACGGCCAGCCCCAGCATTTT. Residues: CASRDRYGQPQHF. The V and J genes are TRBV6-5 and TRBJ1-5, with D possibly being TRBD1 (6 bases). Germline CDR1 is MNHEY and CDR2 is SVGAGI. The CDR3 contains 13 residues. Trimming cost V 6 bases and J 7 bases, with 13 bases left between them.

The genes are TRBV2 and TRBJ2-2; D unresolved. The V and J ends lost 3 bases and 6 bases respectively, with 5 bases between them. This CDR3 comprises 12 residues. Germline CDR1 and CDR2: SNHLY and FYNNEI. CDR3 nucleotides: TGTGCCAGCAGTGACTCAGCCGGGGAGCTGTTTTTT. It specifies CASSDSAGELFF.

As DNA, the CDR3 is TGTGCCAGCAGTGATTCCGGGACAGGGGACTTCTACGAGCAGTACTTC. Its protein is CASSDSGTGDFYEQYF. The genes are TRBV6-1 and TRBJ2-7; 10 bases align to TRBD1. Trimming removed 3 bases from V and 3 bases from J; junction bases left unmatched: 8. This CDR3 is built from 16 residues. The germline V gene has CDR1 MNHNS and CDR2 SASEGT.

The genes are TRBV5-8 and TRBJ2-7; D uncertain. V gave up 4 bases and J gave up 6 bases, with 20 bases separating them. There are 15 residues in the CDR3. Germline CDR1 is SGHTS and CDR2 is YDEGEE. For the CDR3, the DNA is TGTGCCAGCAGCCCCCGACTCACCATCCCCTCCGAGCAGTACTTC. It translates to CASSPRLTIPSEQYF.

This sequence joins TRBV7-9 and TRBJ2-7, with D perhaps matching TRBD1 (6 bases). V shed 0 bases and J shed 8 bases, with 11 bases lying between them. The V gene's germline CDR1 is SEHNR and CDR2 FQNEAQ (reference sequence). This CDR3 is built from 13 residues. The CDR3 sequence is CASSLAQRDKQYF. CDR3 sequence (DNA): TGTGCCAGCAGCTTAGCCCAACGGGACAAGCAGTACTTC.

The chain is built from TRBV5-1 and TRBJ2-1; 12 nucleotides agree with TRBD2. Per germline, CDR1 SGHRS and CDR2 YFSETQ. The CDR3 covers 15 residues. V was pared by 2 bases and J by 8 bases, with 5 bases of the junction left unmatched. The CDR3 DNA reads TGCGCCAGCAGCTTAGCTAGCGGGGGGGCCCATGAGCAGTTCTTC. Its translation is CASSLASGGAHEQFF.

There are a few counts of this clone. The genes are TRBV29-1 and TRBJ1-1, with 8 positions matching TRBD1. Germline V gives CDR1 SQVTM, CDR2 ANQGSEA. The CDR3 sequence is 15 residues long. The ends lost 6 bases at V and 1 base at J; junction bases unmatched: 10. The CDR3 reads CSVAPVDRENTEAFF. Written as DNA, the CDR3 is TGCAGCGTCGCCCCCGTGGACAGGGAGAACACTGAAGCTTTCTTT.

The V and J genes are TRBV5-5 and TRBJ2-5, with no clear D. The V gene's germline CDR1 is SGHKS and CDR2 YYEKEE (reference sequence). The CDR3 spans 17 residues. The V gene lost 3 bases and the J gene lost 4 bases, with 22 bases spanning the gap. In nucleotides, the CDR3 is TGTGCCAGCAGCTCCGACCGTCCTAACGAGGAATTAGAGACCCAGTACTTC. Residues: CASSSDRPNEELETQYF.

The CDR3 is CASSYSTGPGLFF. DNA of the CDR3: TGTGCCAGCAGTTACTCGACCGGGCCAGGTTTATTCTTT. The chain employs TRBV6-6 and TRBJ1-1, with D unclear. Deletions cut 0 bases from V and 14 bases from J, with 16 bases between. CDR1 is MNHNY and CDR2 is SVGAGI in the germline V gene (reference sequence). The CDR3 totals 13 residues.

The V and J genes are TRBV4-1 and TRBJ2-7; D may match TRBD1 or TRBD2 (5 bases each). V was trimmed by 2 bases and J by 5 bases, leaving 16 bases between them. Germline loops: CDR1 MGHRA, CDR2 YSYEKL. The CDR3 has 15 residues. In nucleotides, the CDR3 is TGCGCCAGCAGCCAACAAGGGACCCCTGGCCACGAGCAGTACTTC. Amino acid sequence: CASSQQGTPGHEQYF.

This chain connects TRBV2 to TRBJ1-1, with D uncertain. The CDR3 has 16 amino acids. V dropped 4 bases and J dropped 0 bases, with 15 bases sitting between them. Germline CDR1 and CDR2: SNHLY and FYNNEI. The CDR3 sequence: CASSVDQPPMNTEAFF. CDR3 nucleotides: TGTGCCAGCAGTGTGGACCAGCCCCCCATGAACACTGAAGCTTTCTTT.

The rearrangement uses TRBV6-6 and TRBJ1-5; 11 bases fit TRBD1. After removal of 5 bases from V and 2 bases from J, the junction contained 2 bases not matched to a gene. CDR1 and CDR2 from the germline V gene are MNHNY and SVGAGI (reference sequence). CDR3 length: 15 residues. The DNA for the CDR3 is TGTGCCAGCAGTGGACAGGGGGCGGGCAATCAGCCCCAGCATTTT. It encodes CASSGQGAGNQPQHF.

This rearrangement joins TRBV2 to TRBJ1-1; D gene ambiguous. Germline loops: CDR1 SNHLY, CDR2 FYNNEI. With 5 bases removed from V and 4 bases from J, the gap between germline ends came to 14 bases. This CDR3 region has 14 residues. CDR3 residues: CASSPEGRVTEAFF. The DNA of the CDR3 is TGTGCCAGCAGTCCCGAAGGGAGGGTCACTGAAGCTTTCTTT.

This clone was detected once. The chain has TRBV6-5 and TRBJ1-2; no reliable D call. Trimming cost V 4 bases and J 8 bases, with 23 bases left between them. The CDR3 contains 16 residues. CDR1 MNHEY and CDR2 SVGAGI come from the germline V gene. The CDR3 loop is CASSSIPVASADGYTF. In DNA, the CDR3 is TGTGCCAGCAGTTCAATCCCCGTCGCGTCCGCCGACGGCTACACCTTC.

V is TRBV12-5 and J is TRBJ1-2; 8 bases align to TRBD1. Germline CDR1 and CDR2: LGHNT and FRNRAP. The CDR3 extends over 14 amino acids. After removal of 5 bases from V and 5 bases from J, the junction contained 7 bases not matched to a gene. The CDR3 reads CASGPGQGRYGYTF. CDR3 nucleotide sequence: TGTGCTAGTGGTCCAGGACAGGGTCGGTATGGCTACACCTTC.

V gene TRBV25-1 combines with J gene TRBJ1-1; a possible D gene is TRBD1 (5 bases). The V gene lost 6 bases and the J gene lost 2 bases, with 13 bases spanning the gap. Germline assignment: CDR1 MGHDK and CDR2 SYGVNS. This CDR3 has 14 amino acids. The CDR3 reads CASRVTGANTEAFF. The CDR3 nucleotides are TGTGCCAGCAGGGTTACAGGAGCTAACACTGAAGCTTTCTTT.

The chain combines TRBV19 with TRBJ1-1; D is possibly TRBD1 (6 bases). Per the germline V gene, CDR1 is LNHDA and CDR2 is SQIVND (reference sequence). The CDR3 covers 13 residues. V dropped 8 bases and J dropped 5 bases, with 15 bases sitting between them. CDR3 sequence (DNA): TGTGCCAGTCAATACAGGGTTGAAACTGAAGCTTTCTTT. It codes for CASQYRVETEAFF.

The chain joins TRBV27 to TRBJ2-5; weak D call: TRBD1 (6 bases). Germline assignment: CDR1 MNHEY and CDR2 SMNVEV (reference sequence). The ends were cut back, 3 bases at V and 4 bases at J, with 12 bases in the middle. CDR3 length: 14 amino acids. The CDR3 loop reads CASSLSGEGETQYF. The CDR3 DNA reads as TGTGCCAGCAGTTTGTCAGGGGAAGGAGAGACCCAGTACTTC.

This clone has a single count. The CDR3 reads CASSLLLDQPQHF. The DNA of the CDR3 is TGTGCCAGCAGCTTACTTTTGGATCAGCCCCAGCATTTT. This chain joins TRBV11-2 and TRBJ1-5; D remains unclear. The V and J ends lost 2 bases and 5 bases respectively, with 7 bases between them. The CDR3 extends over 13 amino acids. In germline, CDR1 is SGHAT, CDR2 FQNNGV.

This CDR3 is CASSLEGRTDTQYF. The CDR3 nucleotides are TGCGCCAGCAGCTTGGAAGGGAGGACAGATACGCAGTATTTT. The rearrangement uses TRBV5-1 and TRBJ2-3, with D tentatively TRBD2 (6 bases). The CDR3 runs to 14 residues. CDR1 and CDR2 from the germline V gene are SGHRS and YFSETQ. V was trimmed by 0 bases and J by 3 bases, leaving 8 bases between them.

This chain joins TRBV10-3 and TRBJ2-7; TRBD2 matches 7 bases. Germline trimming cut 0 bases from V and 3 bases from J; bases unmatched to any gene: 5. The CDR3 is made up of 15 amino acids. Germline lookup yields CDR1 ENHRY and CDR2 SYGVKD. CDR3 sequence: CAISESGGEFYEQYF. The CDR3 nucleotides read TGTGCCATCAGTGAGTCGGGGGGGGAGTTCTACGAGCAGTACTTC.

V and J are TRBV29-1 and TRBJ1-3; the D gene is possibly TRBD1 (6 bases). The V end was cut by 4 bases, the J end by 3 bases, with 16 bases between. This CDR3 is 15 amino acids long. CDR1 is SQVTM and CDR2 is ANQGSEA in the germline V gene. DNA for the CDR3: TGCAGCGTTGTCCAGCTAGGGGGAGGTGGAAACACCATATATTTT. As protein: CSVVQLGGGGNTIYF.